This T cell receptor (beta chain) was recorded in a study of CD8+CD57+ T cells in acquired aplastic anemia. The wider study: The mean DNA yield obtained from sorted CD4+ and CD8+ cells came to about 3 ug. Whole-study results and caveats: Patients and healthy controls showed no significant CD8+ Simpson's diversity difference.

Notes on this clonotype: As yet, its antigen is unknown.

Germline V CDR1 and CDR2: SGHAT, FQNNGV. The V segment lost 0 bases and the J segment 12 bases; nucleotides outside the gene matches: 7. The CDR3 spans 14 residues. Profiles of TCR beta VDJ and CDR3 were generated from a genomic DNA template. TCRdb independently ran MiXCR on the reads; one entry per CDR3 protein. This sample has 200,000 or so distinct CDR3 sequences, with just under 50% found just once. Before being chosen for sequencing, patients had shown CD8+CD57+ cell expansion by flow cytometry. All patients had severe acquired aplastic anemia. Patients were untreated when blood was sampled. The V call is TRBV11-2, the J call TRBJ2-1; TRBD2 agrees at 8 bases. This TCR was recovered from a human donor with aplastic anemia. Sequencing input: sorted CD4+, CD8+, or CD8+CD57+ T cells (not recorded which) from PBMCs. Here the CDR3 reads CASSLEPAGDGQFF. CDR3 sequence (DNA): TGTGCCAGCAGCTTAGAGCCAGCGGGGGATGGGCAGTTCTTC.